The 10 T cell receptor beta chains listed next were all sequenced from one sample in a study of post-analysis software for immune sequencing data. Notes on the study in general: A handful of TRBV segments appeared more often in patients than in controls, and TRBV5-6, TRBV5-1 and TRBV20-1 were among these.

These receptors' targets are unknown. Prepared TCR beta cDNA libraries contained unique molecular identifiers. MiXCR was run by TCRdb on the PCR reads, yielding one entry per CDR3 protein. The table lists over 150,000 distinct CDR3 sequences, roughly 30% of them singletons. Sequencing was performed on blood. These receptors all come from a girl between 10 and 17 years old with multiple sclerosis.

In its sample, this clonotype was seen many times. V and J are TRBV11-2 and TRBJ2-7, with 10 bases lining up with TRBD2. Germline values: CDR1 SGHAT, CDR2 FQNNGV. The length of the CDR3 is 15 residues. Trimming at V came to 5 bases and at J to 4 bases, leaving 8 bases not matched to a gene. The CDR3 protein is CASSTQAGGPYEQYF. The CDR3 coding sequence is TGTGCCAGCAGCACACAAGCGGGAGGGCCATACGAGCAGTACTTC.

The chain employs TRBV12-3 or TRBV12-4 and TRBJ2-3, with 9 nucleotides matching TRBD2. The V segment lost 3 bases and the J segment 11 bases; nucleotides outside the gene matches: 18. The CDR3 consists of 17 residues. The CDR3 spells CASSFTSGPGNTDVQYF. CDR3 nucleotide sequence: TGTGCCAGCAGTTTCACTAGCGGGCCCGGAAACACAGATGTGCAGTATTTT.

This clonotype was recorded at least ten times. The DNA of the CDR3 is TGCAGCGTGGCGACTAGGCCGGAAGAGACCCAGTACTTC. Encoded protein: CSVATRPEETQYF. The rearrangement uses TRBV29-1 and TRBJ2-5; possibly TRBD2 for D (6 bases). This CDR3 spans 13 amino acids. V dropped 6 bases and J dropped 3 bases, with 14 bases sitting between them. In germline, CDR1 is SQVTM, CDR2 ANQGSEA. Supplemented by reference TRBV29-1 and TRBJ2-5, the full variable domain reads SAVISQKPSRDICQRGTSLTIQCQVDSQVTMMFWYRQQPGQSLTLIATANQGSEATYESGFVIDKFPISRPNLTFSTLTVSNMSPEDSSIYLCSVATRPEETQYFGPGTRLLVL.

This CDR3 reads CASSKRRGKVDTQYF. CDR3 sequence (DNA): TGTGCCAGCTCCAAGCGGAGAGGAAAGGTTGACACGCAGTATTTT. The chain recombines TRBV12-3 or TRBV12-4 with TRBJ2-3; perhaps TRBD2 as D (5 bases). Trimming removed 8 bases at V and 9 bases at J, with 24 bases between. The CDR3 covers 15 residues.

This chain connects TRBV12-3 or TRBV12-4 to TRBJ1-2; unclear D gene. The CDR3 has 11 amino acids. V shed 3 bases and J shed 13 bases, with 12 bases lying between them. CDR3: CASSLIGRFTF. The CDR3 DNA is TGTGCCAGCAGTTTGATAGGTCGGTTCACCTTC.

This clonotype was detected a few times. The chain is built from TRBV5-5 and TRBJ1-2; D perhaps matches TRBD1 (5 bases). V lost 2 bases to trimming and J lost 3 bases, with 14 bases between them. In germline, CDR1 is SGHKS, CDR2 YYEKEE (reference sequence). CDR3 length equals 15 residues. The CDR3 nucleotides are TGTGCCAGCAGCTTCGACAGCTTAGGGGACTATGGCTACACCTTC. Its protein is CASSFDSLGDYGYTF. Based on the CDR3 plus reference TRBV5-5 and TRBJ1-2, the full variable domain is DAGVTQSPTHLIKTRGQQVTLRCSPISGHKSVSWYQQVLGQGPQFIFQYYEKEERGRGNFPDRFSARQFPNYSSELNVNALLLGDSALYLCASSFDSLGDYGYTFGSGTRLTVV.

A few counts support this clonotype. At one end the junction does not follow the germline gene, possibly because of a read error. V usage is TRBV5-1 and J usage is TRBJ2-2; D may correspond to TRBD1 or TRBD2 (5 bases each). Germline V gives CDR1 SGHRS, CDR2 YFSETQ. The CDR3 has 13 residues. The CDR3 loop is CASSLAGTGERFF. CDR3 nucleotide sequence: TGCGCCAGCAGCTTGGCCGGGACCGGGGAGCGGTTTTTT. The variable domain in full, completed from reference TRBV5-1 and TRBJ2-2, reads KAGVTQTPRYLIKTRGQQVTLSCSPISGHRSVSWYQQTPGQGLQFLFEYFSETQRNKGNFPGRFSGRQFSNSRSEMNVSTLELGDSALYLCASSLAGTGERFFGEGSRLTVL.

The chain employs TRBV4-1 and TRBJ1-1; 7 positions match TRBD1. With 0 bases clipped from V and 4 bases from J, the junction kept 14 bases outside the gene matches. CDR1 is MGHRA and CDR2 is YSYEKL in the germline V gene. The CDR3 totals 18 residues. CDR3 amino acids: CASSQEKAPTGSGTEAFF. DNA for the CDR3: TGCGCCAGCAGCCAAGAAAAAGCTCCGACAGGGTCGGGCACTGAAGCTTTCTTT.

As concerns this clonotype: One junction end disagrees with the germline gene, perhaps due to a read error. V usage is TRBV11-1 and J usage is TRBJ2-3; tentatively, D is TRBD2 (6 bases). Germline values: CDR1 SGHAT, CDR2 FQDESV (reference sequence). The CDR3 extends over 15 amino acids. The CDR3 here is CASSSGRASTDTRYF. The CDR3 DNA follows: TGTGCCAGCAGTAGCGGCCGTGCTAGCACAGATACGCGGTATTTT.

As concerns this clonotype: A read error may explain this, as a much larger clone is one base away. This chain connects TRBV20-1 to TRBJ2-1; weak D call: TRBD2 (6 bases). The V gene's germline CDR1 is DFQATT and CDR2 SNEGSKA (reference sequence). This CDR3 contains 13 residues. In DNA, the CDR3 is TGCAATGCTCCTCCGGGACTCGGCTATGAGCAGTTCTTC. Amino acids: CNAPPGLGYEQFF.